The 18 T cell receptor beta chains given below trace back to one sample, sequenced in a study of hypomethylating agent response in myelodysplastic syndrome. This table comes from immunoSEQ multiplex PCR, and its TCRdb copy is limited to in-frame clones, with some not included. This table has over 4,000 clones, about 80% appearing once. The material was bone marrow, obtained before or after starting hypomethylating agent treatment for myelodysplastic syndrome (not recorded which). The receptors stem from a human donor with myelodysplastic syndrome.

This clone was seen only once. The chain employs TRBV14 and TRBJ2-7; no firm D call. Germline CDR1 reads SGHDN; CDR2 reads FVKESK. Trimming stripped 1 base from V and 0 bases from J, with 7 bases between. CDR3 size: 14 residues. Here the CDR3 reads CASSQGGTSYEQYF. The CDR3, as DNA: TGTGCCAGCAGCCAAGGTGGTACCTCCTACGAGCAGTACTTC. Full variable domain (rest looked up from reference TRBV14 and TRBJ2-7): EAGVTQFPSHSVIEKGQTVTLRCDPISGHDNLYWYRRVMGKEIKFLLHFVKESKQDESGMPNNRFLAERTGGTYSTLKVQPAELEDSGVYFCASSQGGTSYEQYFGPGTRLTVT.

This clone was found once. The chain couples TRBV2 to TRBJ2-3, with D perhaps matching TRBD2 (6 bases). Germline V gene data show CDR1 as SNHLY and CDR2 as FYNNEI. The V end lost 5 bases, the J end lost 0 bases, and 21 bases lay between the germline ends. The CDR3 runs to 18 residues. The DNA of the CDR3 is TGTGCCAGCAGTCACACTATTTTGGGGGACTCTAGCACAGATACGCAGTATTTT. Its translation is CASSHTILGDSSTDTQYF.

The chain uses TRBV7-9 and TRBJ1-3; D is uncertain. This CDR3 region has 16 residues. The V end lost 1 base, the J end lost 0 bases, and 10 bases lay between the germline ends. Germline CDR1 is SEHNR and CDR2 is FQNEAQ (reference sequence). Here the CDR3 reads CASSLVGGISGNTIYF. The CDR3 region has the DNA TGTGCCAGCAGCTTAGTCGGAGGTATCTCTGGAAACACCATATATTTT. The full variable domain, its missing parts supplied by reference TRBV7-9 and TRBJ1-3, is DTGVSQNPRHKITKRGQNVTFRCDPISEHNRLYWYRQTLGQGPEFLTYFQNEAQLEKSRLLSDRFSAERPKGSFSTLEIQRTEQGDSAMYLCASSLVGGISGNTIYFGEGSWLTVV.

This clone was recorded only once. V and J are TRBV15 and TRBJ2-5, with 12 bases that match TRBD2. The V and J ends lost 1 base and 5 bases, in that order; junction bases with no gene match: 11. Germline V gene lookup returns CDR1 LNHNV and CDR2 YYDKDF (reference sequence). The CDR3 totals 18 residues. The CDR3, as DNA: TGTGCCACCAGCAGAGTTTGGGCTAGCGGGGGGGCTAGGGAGACCCAGTACTTC. Protein product: CATSRVWASGGARETQYF.

This sequence joins TRBV6-6 and TRBJ2-5; D may be TRBD1 (8 bases). The germline CDR1 and CDR2 sequences are MNHNY and SVGAGI (reference sequence). The V and J ends lost 7 bases and 11 bases respectively, with 20 bases between them. The CDR3 runs 13 residues. Written as DNA, the CDR3 is TGTGCCAGCAACCCCAGACAGGGGCGGGAGCAGTACTTC. Amino acid sequence: CASNPRQGREQYF.

This sequence joins TRBV14 and TRBJ2-4, with TRBD2 as a possible D gene (5 bases). The germline gives CDR1 SGHDN, CDR2 FVKESK. The CDR3 is 16 amino acids. Trimming took 1 base from V and 0 from J, leaving 10 bases between them. The CDR3 DNA sequence: TGTGCCAGCAGCCAAGTTTCGGGGAAAGCCAAAAACATTCAGTACTTC. Its translation: CASSQVSGKAKNIQYF.

The rearrangement links TRBV29-1 to TRBJ2-3; 12 nucleotides agree with TRBD2. The CDR3 runs 18 residues. The ends lost 4 bases at V and 2 bases at J; junction bases unmatched: 13. CDR1 is SQVTM, CDR2 ANQGSEA, per germline. CDR3 protein: CSVVGTLLAGGTTDTQYF. Here the CDR3 DNA reads TGCAGCGTTGTGGGGACTCTCCTAGCGGGGGGGACCACAGATACGCAGTATTTT.

The V call is TRBV6-5, the J call TRBJ1-6; 7 bases fit TRBD1. V lost 6 bases, J lost 8 bases, and 10 bases stayed unmatched. The CDR3 loop spans 15 amino acids. Germline V gives CDR1 MNHEY, CDR2 SVGAGI. The CDR3 here is CASRRPTGLHSPLHF. The CDR3 DNA is TGTGCCAGCAGACGCCCGACAGGGTTGCATTCACCCCTCCACTTT.

The chain uses TRBV2 and TRBJ2-3; 8 nucleotides line up with TRBD2. CDR3 length: 15 amino acids. Trimming took 5 bases from V and 6 from J; bases not matched to a gene: 10. Germline lookup yields CDR1 SNHLY and CDR2 FYNNEI. Here the CDR3 reads CASSKGSGGGDTQYF. The CDR3 DNA is TGTGCCAGCAGTAAGGGGAGCGGGGGTGGGGATACGCAGTATTTT.

This chain links TRBV9 with TRBJ2-7, with 8 bases that match TRBD2. The ends lost 3 bases at V and 4 bases at J; junction bases unmatched: 12. From germline, CDR1 is SGDLS and CDR2 YYNGEE. CDR3 size: 16 residues. The CDR3 loop is CASSDSPGGDLYEQYF. Here the CDR3 DNA reads TGTGCCAGCAGCGATTCTCCCGGGGGGGACCTATACGAGCAGTACTTC.

V and J are TRBV7-9 and TRBJ1-4; 9 nucleotides line up with TRBD1. The CDR3 is 18 residues long. Germline CDR1 is SEHNR and CDR2 is FQNEAQ (reference sequence). With 5 bases clipped from V and 6 bases from J, the junction kept 16 bases outside the gene matches. In DNA form, the CDR3 reads TGTGCCAGCAGCCAAAGTCCCGGGACAGGGCCCGAGGATGAAAAACTGTTTTTT. Translating it yields CASSQSPGTGPEDEKLFF.

The chain combines TRBV19 with TRBJ2-1; D is undetermined. This CDR3 has 16 residues. CDR1 and CDR2 from the germline V gene are LNHDA and SQIVND (reference sequence). V lost 3 bases and J lost 5, with 17 bases in between. The CDR3 reads CASSIKWLLNNNEQFF. In DNA form, the CDR3 reads TGTGCCAGTAGTATCAAGTGGCTGCTCAATAACAATGAGCAGTTCTTC.

The chain combines TRBV6-6 with TRBJ2-7; TRBD2 matches at 10 bases. The V and J ends lost 3 bases and 1 base, in that order; junction bases with no gene match: 3. The CDR3 sequence is 15 residues long. The germline V gene encodes CDR1 MNHNY and CDR2 SVGAGI (reference sequence). This CDR3 is CASSYLAGESYEQYF. As DNA, the CDR3 is TGTGCCAGCAGTTATCTAGCGGGGGAATCCTACGAGCAGTACTTC.

The rearrangement links TRBV6-1 to TRBJ1-2, with a weak D call TRBD1 (5 bases). Trimming shortened V by 5 bases and J by 6 bases, and 16 bases separated the two germline ends. This CDR3 has 14 amino acids. Germline CDR1 and CDR2: MNHNS and SASEGT. In nucleotides, the CDR3 is TGTGCCAGCAGTTGGGAGGCAGGGTCCGATGGCTACACCTTC. This codes for CASSWEAGSDGYTF.

J is TRBJ2-1 and V is TRBV6-5; TRBD2 might be the D (6 bases). Germline V CDR1 and CDR2: MNHEY, SVGAGI. The CDR3 sequence is 12 residues long. The ends were cut back, 10 bases at V and 4 bases at J, with 11 bases in the middle. Written as DNA, the CDR3 is TGTGCCACATCGGGACTTTACAATGAGCAGTTCTTC. Its protein is CATSGLYNEQFF.

The chain is built from TRBV7-3 and TRBJ2-7; tentatively, D is TRBD1 (5 bases). The CDR3 is 12 amino acids. Trimming shortened V by 5 bases and J by 4 bases, and 9 bases separated the two germline ends. Germline values: CDR1 SGHTA, CDR2 FQGTGA. The CDR3 region is CASSRAGYEQYF. CDR3 nucleotides: TGTGCCAGCAGCCGAGCAGGGTACGAGCAGTACTTC.

The rearrangement joins TRBV4-1 to TRBJ2-3; tentatively, D is TRBD2 (6 bases). The germline gives CDR1 MGHRA, CDR2 YSYEKL. This CDR3 has 15 residues. Trimming took off 1 base at V and 1 base at J, with 9 bases between the two ends. The CDR3 is CASSQVAGRTDTQYF. In DNA form, the CDR3 reads TGCGCCAGCAGCCAAGTCGCGGGGCGCACAGATACGCAGTATTTT.

The chain combines TRBV6-1 with TRBJ2-4, with TRBD2 identical over 9 bases. V lost 6 bases to trimming and J lost 5 bases; unmatched junction nucleotides: 8. The germline gives CDR1 MNHNS, CDR2 SASEGT. This CDR3 contains 15 residues. CDR3 nucleotide sequence: TGTGCCAGCAGAGCCGGGACTAGCTTCGAAAACATTCAGTACTTC. Its translation: CASRAGTSFENIQYF.